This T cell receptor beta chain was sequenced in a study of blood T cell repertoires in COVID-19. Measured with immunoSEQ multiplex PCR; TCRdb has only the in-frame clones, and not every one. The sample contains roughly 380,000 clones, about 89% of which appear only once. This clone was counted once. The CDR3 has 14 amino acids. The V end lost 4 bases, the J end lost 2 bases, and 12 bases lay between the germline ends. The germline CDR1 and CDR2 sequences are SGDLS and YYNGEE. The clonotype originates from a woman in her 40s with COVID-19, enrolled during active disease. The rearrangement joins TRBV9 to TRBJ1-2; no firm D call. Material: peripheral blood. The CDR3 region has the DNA TGTGCCAGCAGCCCTACCGGGGAGAACTATGGCTACACCTTC. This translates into CASSPTGENYGYTF.